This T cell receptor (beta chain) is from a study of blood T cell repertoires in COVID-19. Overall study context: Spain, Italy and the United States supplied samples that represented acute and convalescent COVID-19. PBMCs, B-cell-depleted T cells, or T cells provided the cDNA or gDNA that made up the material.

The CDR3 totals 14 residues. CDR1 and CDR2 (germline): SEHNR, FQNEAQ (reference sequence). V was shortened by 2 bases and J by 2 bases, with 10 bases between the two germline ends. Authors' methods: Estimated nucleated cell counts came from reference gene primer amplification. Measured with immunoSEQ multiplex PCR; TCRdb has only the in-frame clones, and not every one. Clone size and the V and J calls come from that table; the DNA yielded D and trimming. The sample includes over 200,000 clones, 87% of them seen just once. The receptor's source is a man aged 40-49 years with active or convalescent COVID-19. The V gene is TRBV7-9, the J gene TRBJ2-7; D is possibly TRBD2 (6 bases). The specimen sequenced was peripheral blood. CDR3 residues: CASSLTGDPYEQYF. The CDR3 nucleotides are TGTGCCAGCAGCTTAACGGGGGATCCCTACGAGCAGTACTTC. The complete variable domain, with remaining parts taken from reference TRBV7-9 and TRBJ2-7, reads DTGVSQNPRHKITKRGQNVTFRCDPISEHNRLYWYRQTLGQGPEFLTYFQNEAQLEKSRLLSDRFSAERPKGSFSTLEIQRTEQGDSAMYLCASSLTGDPYEQYFGPGTRLTVT.